This TCR beta chain was documented in a study of PD-L1 blockade in urothelial cancer. Study-wide background: Male sex and bladder-origin urothelial cancer characterized about 85% of the roughly 30 patients. Analyses were performed on blood at 3 weeks after treatment start (the second dose) and at 6 weeks.

Measured with immunoSEQ multiplex PCR; TCRdb has only the in-frame clones, and not every one. The data hold tens of thousands of clones, with 70% to 85% observed a single time. V was clipped by 5 bases and J by 1 base, with 8 bases between them. CDR1 and CDR2 from the germline V gene are LNHDA and SQIVND (reference sequence). There are 14 residues in the CDR3. The TCR comes from a man aged 60-69 years with urothelial cancer. This chain uses TRBV19 with TRBJ2-2; D is perhaps TRBD1 (6 bases). Sample: PBMCs, taken around atezolizumab (anti-PD-L1) treatment. The CDR3 reads CASSVGQNTGELFF. The CDR3 DNA reads TGTGCCAGTAGTGTGGGACAGAACACCGGGGAGCTGTTTTTT.